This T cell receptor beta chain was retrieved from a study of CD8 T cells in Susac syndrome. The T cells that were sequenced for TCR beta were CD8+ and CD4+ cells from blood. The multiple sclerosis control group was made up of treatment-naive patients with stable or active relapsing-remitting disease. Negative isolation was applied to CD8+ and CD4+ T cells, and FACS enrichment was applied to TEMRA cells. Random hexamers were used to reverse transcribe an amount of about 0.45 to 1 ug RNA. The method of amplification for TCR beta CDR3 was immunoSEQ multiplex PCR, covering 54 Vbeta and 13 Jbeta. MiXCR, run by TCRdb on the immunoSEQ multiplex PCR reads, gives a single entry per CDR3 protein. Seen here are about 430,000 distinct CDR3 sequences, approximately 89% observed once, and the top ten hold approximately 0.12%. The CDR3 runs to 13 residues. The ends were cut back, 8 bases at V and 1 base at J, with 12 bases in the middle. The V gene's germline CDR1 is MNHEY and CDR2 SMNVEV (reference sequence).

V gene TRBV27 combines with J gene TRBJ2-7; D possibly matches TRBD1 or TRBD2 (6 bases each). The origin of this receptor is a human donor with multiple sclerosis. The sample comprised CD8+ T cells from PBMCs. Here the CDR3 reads CASGGGTSYEQYF. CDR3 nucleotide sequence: TGTGCCAGCGGAGGGGGGACTTCCTACGAGCAGTACTTC.